The entry below gives a single T cell receptor beta chain sequence along with its context. This sample was taken from a study of blood T cell repertoires in COVID-19. In the study overall: COVID-19 samples from acute and convalescent phases originated in the United States, Italy and Spain. Nucleic acid was either cDNA or gDNA, and it came from T cells, B-cell-depleted T cells, or PBMCs.

Sequencing was performed with immunoSEQ multiplex PCR; in TCRdb, only in-frame clones are kept and a portion is missing. The table has 150,000 to 200,000 clones, 90% seen once; the top ten hold roughly a sixth. Germline CDR1 SGHRS, CDR2 YFSETQ. Trimming removed 4 bases from V and 3 bases from J; junction bases left unmatched: 7. The CDR3 runs 16 residues. The sequence came from a man between 60 and 70 years old with active or convalescent COVID-19. The genes are TRBV5-1 and TRBJ2-3, with 11 bases that match TRBD2. Sequenced: peripheral blood. CDR3 sequence (DNA): TGCGCCAGCAGCCCTGGGGCTAGCGGGAGGACAGATACGCAGTATTTT. Translation gives CASSPGASGRTDTQYF. The entire variable domain, with the rest obtained from reference TRBV5-1 and TRBJ2-3, is as follows: KAGVTQTPRYLIKTRGQQVTLSCSPISGHRSVSWYQQTPGQGLQFLFEYFSETQRNKGNFPGRFSGRQFSNSRSEMNVSTLELGDSALYLCASSPGASGRTDTQYFGPGTRLTVL.